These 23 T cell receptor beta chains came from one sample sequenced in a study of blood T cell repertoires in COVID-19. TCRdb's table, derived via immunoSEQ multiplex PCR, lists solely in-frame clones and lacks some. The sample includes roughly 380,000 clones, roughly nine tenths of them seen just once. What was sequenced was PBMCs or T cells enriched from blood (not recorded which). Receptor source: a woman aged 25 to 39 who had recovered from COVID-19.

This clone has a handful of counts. CDR3 coding DNA: TGTGCCAGCAGCCAGACCCCAGGGGGCGAATTAGCAAAACTGTTTTTT. This translates into CASSQTPGGELAKLFF. The V call is TRBV7-9, the J call TRBJ1-4; 8 bases match TRBD1. The CDR3 covers 16 residues. Per the germline V gene, CDR1 is SEHNR and CDR2 is FQNEAQ (reference sequence). V shed 5 bases, J shed 10 bases, and the junction held 15 bases outside the gene matches.

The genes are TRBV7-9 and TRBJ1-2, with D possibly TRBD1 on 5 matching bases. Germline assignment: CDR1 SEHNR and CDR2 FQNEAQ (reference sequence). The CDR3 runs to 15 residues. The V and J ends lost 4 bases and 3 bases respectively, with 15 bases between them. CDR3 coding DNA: TGTGCCAGCAGCTCAAGCGGCGGGGGGGACTATGGCTACACCTTC. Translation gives CASSSSGGGDYGYTF. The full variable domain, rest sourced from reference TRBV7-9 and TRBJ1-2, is DTGVSQNPRHKITKRGQNVTFRCDPISEHNRLYWYRQTLGQGPEFLTYFQNEAQLEKSRLLSDRFSAERPKGSFSTLEIQRTEQGDSAMYLCASSSSGGGDYGYTFGSGTRLTVV.

The chain's CDR3 is CASGLVPGQGFGGYTF. The DNA for the CDR3 is TGTGCTAGTGGTTTGGTGCCGGGACAGGGGTTTGGAGGCTACACCTTC. The chain has TRBV12-5 and TRBJ1-2, with TRBD1 matching 10 bases. CDR3 length: 16 amino acids. The germline V gene has CDR1 LGHNT and CDR2 FRNRAP. Unmatched junction bases numbered 9, after V lost 0 bases and J lost 8 bases.

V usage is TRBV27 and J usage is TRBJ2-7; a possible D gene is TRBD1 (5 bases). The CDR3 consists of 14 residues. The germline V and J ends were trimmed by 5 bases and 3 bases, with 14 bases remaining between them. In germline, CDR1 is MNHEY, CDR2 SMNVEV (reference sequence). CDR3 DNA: TGTGCCAGCAGTAGGACAATCCAACTCTACGAGCAGTACTTC. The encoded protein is CASSRTIQLYEQYF.

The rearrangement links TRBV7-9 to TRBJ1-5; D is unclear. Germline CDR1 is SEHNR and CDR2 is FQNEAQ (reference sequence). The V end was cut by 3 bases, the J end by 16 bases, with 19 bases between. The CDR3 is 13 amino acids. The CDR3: CASSLGRDTDLHF. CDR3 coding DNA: TGTGCCAGCAGCTTGGGCCGGGATACCGACTTACATTTT.

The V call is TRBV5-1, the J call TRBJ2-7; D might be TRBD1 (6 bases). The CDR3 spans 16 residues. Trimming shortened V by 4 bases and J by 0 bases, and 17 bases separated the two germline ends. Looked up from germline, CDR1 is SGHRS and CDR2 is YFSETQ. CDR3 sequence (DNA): TGCGCCAGCAGCGGAACAGGGACATCGAGCTCCTACGAGCAGTACTTC. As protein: CASSGTGTSSSYEQYF.

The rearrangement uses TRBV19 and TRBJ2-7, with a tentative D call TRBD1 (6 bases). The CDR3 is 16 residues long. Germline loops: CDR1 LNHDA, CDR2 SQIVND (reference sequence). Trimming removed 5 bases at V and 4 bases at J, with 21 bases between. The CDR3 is CASSLRVTGTRYEQYF. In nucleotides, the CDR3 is TGTGCCAGTAGTCTCCGGGTGACAGGAACTCGGTACGAGCAGTACTTC.

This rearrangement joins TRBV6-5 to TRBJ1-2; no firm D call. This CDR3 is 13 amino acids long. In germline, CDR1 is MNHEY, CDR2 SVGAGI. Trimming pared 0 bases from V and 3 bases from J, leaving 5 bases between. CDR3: CASSYSAYYGYTF. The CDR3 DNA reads TGTGCCAGCAGTTACTCGGCTTACTATGGCTACACCTTC.

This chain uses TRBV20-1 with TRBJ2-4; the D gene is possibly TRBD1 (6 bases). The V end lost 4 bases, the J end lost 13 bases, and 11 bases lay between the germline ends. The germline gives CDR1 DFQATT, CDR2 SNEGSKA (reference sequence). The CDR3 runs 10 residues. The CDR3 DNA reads TGCAGTGCTATTACCGGGACACAGTACTTC. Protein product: CSAITGTQYF.

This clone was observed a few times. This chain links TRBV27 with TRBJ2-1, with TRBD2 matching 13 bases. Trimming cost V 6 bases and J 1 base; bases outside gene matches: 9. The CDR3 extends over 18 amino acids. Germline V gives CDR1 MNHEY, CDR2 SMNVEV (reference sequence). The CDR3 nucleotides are TGTGCCAGCAGGCAAGGGGGGGGACTAGCGGGATCCTACAATGAGCAGTTCTTC. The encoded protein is CASRQGGGLAGSYNEQFF.

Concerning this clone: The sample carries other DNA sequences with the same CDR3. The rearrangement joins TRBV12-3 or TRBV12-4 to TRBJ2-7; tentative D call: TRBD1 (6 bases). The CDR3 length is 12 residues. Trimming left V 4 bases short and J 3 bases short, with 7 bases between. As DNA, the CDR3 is TGTGCCAGCAGTTCGACAGGCTACGAGCAGTACTTC. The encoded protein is CASSSTGYEQYF.

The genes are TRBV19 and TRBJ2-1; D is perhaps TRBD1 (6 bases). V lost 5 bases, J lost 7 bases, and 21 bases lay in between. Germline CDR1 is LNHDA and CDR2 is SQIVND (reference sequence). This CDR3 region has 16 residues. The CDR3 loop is CASSLTLDRRGNEQFF. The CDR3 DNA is TGTGCCAGTAGTCTGACCTTGGACAGAAGGGGGAATGAGCAGTTCTTC.

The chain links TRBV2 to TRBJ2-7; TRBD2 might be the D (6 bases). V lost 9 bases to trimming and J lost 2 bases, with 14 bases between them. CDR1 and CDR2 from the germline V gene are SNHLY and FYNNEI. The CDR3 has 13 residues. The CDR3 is CARSGLPTYEQYF. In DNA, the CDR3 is TGTGCCAGATCGGGACTTCCGACCTACGAGCAGTACTTC.

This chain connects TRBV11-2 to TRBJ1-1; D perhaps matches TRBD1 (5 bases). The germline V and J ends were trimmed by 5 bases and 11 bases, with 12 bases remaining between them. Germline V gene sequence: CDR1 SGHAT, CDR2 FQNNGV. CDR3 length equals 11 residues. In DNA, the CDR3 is TGTGCCAGCAGCCCAGGGTCCCGTGCTTTCTTT. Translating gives CASSPGSRAFF.

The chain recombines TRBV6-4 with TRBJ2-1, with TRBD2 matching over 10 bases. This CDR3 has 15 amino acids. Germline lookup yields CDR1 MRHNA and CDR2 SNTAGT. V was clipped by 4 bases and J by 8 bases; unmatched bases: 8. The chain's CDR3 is CASSGGLAGVDEQFF. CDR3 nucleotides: TGTGCCAGCAGTGGGGGGCTAGCGGGAGTGGATGAGCAGTTCTTC.

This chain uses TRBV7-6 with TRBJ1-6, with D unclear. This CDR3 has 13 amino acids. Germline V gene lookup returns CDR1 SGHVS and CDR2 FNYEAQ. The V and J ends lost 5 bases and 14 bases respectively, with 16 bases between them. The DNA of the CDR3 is TGTGCCAGCAGCGCCGCGGGAGCGTGGGCCCTCCACTTT. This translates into CASSAAGAWALHF.

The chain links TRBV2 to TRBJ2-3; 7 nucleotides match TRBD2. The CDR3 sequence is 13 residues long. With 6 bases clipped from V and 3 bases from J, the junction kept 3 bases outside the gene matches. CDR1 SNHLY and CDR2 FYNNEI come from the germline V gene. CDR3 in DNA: TGTGCCAGCAGCGGGAGGAGGACAGATACGCAGTATTTT. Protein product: CASSGRRTDTQYF.

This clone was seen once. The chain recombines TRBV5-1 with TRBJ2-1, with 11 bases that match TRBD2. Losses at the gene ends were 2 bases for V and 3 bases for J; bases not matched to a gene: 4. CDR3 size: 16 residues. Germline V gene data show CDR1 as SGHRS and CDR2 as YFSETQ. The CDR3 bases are TGCGCCAGCAGCTTCTCCGGGACTAGCGGCTACAATGAGCAGTTCTTC. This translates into CASSFSGTSGYNEQFF.

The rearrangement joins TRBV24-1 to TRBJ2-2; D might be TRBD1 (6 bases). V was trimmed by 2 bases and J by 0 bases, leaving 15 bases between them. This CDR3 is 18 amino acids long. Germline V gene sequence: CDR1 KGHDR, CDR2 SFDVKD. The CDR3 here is CATSDSADSLTNTGELFF. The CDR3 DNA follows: TGTGCCACCAGTGATTCCGCGGACAGCCTGACGAACACCGGGGAGCTGTTTTTT.

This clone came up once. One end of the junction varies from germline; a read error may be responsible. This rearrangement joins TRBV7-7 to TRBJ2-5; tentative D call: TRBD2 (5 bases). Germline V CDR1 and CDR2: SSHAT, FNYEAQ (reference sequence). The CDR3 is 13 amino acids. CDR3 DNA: TGTGCTAGCAGCTTAGTCCAGCATAGCGCCCAGTACTTC. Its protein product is CASSLVQHSAQYF. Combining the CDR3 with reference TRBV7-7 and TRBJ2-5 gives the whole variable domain GAGVSQSPRYKVTKRGQDVTLRCDPISSHATLYWYQQALGQGPEFLTYFNYEAQPDKSGLPSDRFSAERPEGSISTLTIQRTEQRDSAMYRCASSLVQHSAQYFGPGTRLLVL.

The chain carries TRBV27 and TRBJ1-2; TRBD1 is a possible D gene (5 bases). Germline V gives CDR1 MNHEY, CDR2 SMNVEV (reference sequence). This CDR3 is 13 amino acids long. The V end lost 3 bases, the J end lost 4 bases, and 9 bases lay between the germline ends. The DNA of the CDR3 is TGTGCCAGCAGTTTGGGGCAGTCCTATGGCTACACCTTC. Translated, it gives CASSLGQSYGYTF.

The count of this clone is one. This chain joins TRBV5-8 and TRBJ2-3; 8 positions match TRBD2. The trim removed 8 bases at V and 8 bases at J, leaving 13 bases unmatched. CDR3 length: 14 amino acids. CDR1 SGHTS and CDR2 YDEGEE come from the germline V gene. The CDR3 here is CASGFSGASSTQYF. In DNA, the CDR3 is TGTGCCAGTGGGTTTAGCGGGGCCTCGAGTACGCAGTATTTT.

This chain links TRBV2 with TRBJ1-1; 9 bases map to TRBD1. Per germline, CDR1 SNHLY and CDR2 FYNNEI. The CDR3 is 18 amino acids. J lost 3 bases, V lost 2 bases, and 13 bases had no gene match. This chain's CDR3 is CASSERTGAAGSYTEAFF. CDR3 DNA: TGTGCCAGCAGTGAACGGACAGGGGCGGCGGGTTCATACACTGAAGCTTTCTTT. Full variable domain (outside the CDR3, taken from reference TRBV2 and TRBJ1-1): EPEVTQTPSHQVTQMGQEVILRCVPISNHLYFYWYRQILGQKVEFLVSFYNNEISEKSEIFDDQFSVERPDGSNFTLKIRSTKLEDSAMYFCASSERTGAAGSYTEAFFGQGTRLTVV.